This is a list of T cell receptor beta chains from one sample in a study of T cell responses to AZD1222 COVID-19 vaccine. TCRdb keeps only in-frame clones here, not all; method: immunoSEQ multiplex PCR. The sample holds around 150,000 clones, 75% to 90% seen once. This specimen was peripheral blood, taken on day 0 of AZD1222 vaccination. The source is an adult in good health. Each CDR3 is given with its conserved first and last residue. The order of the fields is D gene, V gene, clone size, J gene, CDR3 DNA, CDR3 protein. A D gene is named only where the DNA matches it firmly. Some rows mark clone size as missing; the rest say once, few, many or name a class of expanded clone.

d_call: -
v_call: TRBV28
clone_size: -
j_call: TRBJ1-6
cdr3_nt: TGTGCCAGCAGTAGCCTCCAGCTACAGGGTTCACCCCTCCACTTT
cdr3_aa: CASSSLQLQGSPLHF

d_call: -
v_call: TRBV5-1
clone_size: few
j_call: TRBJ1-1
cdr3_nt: TGCGCCAGCAGCCCCAGTTTTTGGACTCCAGGCACTGAAGCTTTCTTT
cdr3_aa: CASSPSFWTPGTEAFF

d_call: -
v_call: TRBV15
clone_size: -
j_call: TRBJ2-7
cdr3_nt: TGTGCCACCAGCAGAGTGGGGGCAGGAGGGGCCTACGAGCAGTACTTC
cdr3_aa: CATSRVGAGGAYEQYF

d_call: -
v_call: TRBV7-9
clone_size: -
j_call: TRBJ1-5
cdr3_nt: TGTGCCAGCAGCTTAGACGAGGGGGACAATCAGCCCCAGCATTTT
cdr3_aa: CASSLDEGDNQPQHF

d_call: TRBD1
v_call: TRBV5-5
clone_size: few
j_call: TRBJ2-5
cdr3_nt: TGTGCCAGCAGCTTGAGGGACAGGGCGACCCAGTACTTC
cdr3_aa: CASSLRDRATQYF

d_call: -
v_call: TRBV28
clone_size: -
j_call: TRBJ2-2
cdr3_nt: TGTGCCAGCAGCGAGGGAGGTGCCGGGGAGCTGTTTTTT
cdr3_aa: CASSEGGAGELFF

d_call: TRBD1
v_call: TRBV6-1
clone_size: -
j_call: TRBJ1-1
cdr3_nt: TGTGCCAGCAGTGAGAGGGACAGGGAGTCCACTGAAGCTTTCTTT
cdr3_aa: CASSERDRESTEAFF

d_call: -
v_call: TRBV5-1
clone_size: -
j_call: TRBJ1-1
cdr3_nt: TGCGCCAGCAGCTTCATCATGGACACCTCGCACACTGAAGCTTTCTTT
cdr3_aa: CASSFIMDTSHTEAFF

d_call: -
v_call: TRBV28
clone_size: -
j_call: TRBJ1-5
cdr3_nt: TGTGCCAGCAGCGTCTCGATCCAGCCCCAGCATTTT
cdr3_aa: CASSVSIQPQHF

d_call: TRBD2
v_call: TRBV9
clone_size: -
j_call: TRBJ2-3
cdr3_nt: TGTGCCAGCAGCCACCCTAGCGGCCTCACAGATACGCAGTATTTT
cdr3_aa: CASSHPSGLTDTQYF

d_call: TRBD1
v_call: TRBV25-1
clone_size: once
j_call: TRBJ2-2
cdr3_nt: TGTGCCAGCAGTCCGACAGGGAAGAACACCGGGGAGCTGTTTTTT
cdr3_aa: CASSPTGKNTGELFF

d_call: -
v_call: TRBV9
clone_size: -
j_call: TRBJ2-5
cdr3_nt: TGTGCCAGCAGCGTAGGGCTAGCTGGAGGGGAGACCCAGTACTTC
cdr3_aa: CASSVGLAGGETQYF

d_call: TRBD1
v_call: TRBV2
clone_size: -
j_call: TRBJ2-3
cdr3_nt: TGTGCCAGCAGTGGTCCGGGACAGCGCACAGATACGCAGTATTTT
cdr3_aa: CASSGPGQRTDTQYF

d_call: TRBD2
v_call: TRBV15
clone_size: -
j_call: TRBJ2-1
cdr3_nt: TGTGCCACCAGCAGAGCAAGCGGGGGTCACAATGAGCAGTTCTTC
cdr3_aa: CATSRASGGHNEQFF

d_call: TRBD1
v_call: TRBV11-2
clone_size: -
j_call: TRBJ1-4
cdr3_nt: TGTGCCAGCAGCTTACGGCTCTACAGGGGACGGTCTAATGAAAAACTGTTTTTT
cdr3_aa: CASSLRLYRGRSNEKLFF

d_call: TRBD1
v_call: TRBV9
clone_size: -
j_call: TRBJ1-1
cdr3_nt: TGTGCCAGCAGCAGGGACAGGGACTACACTGAAGCTTTCTTT
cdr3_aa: CASSRDRDYTEAFF

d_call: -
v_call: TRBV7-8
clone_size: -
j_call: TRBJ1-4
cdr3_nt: TGTGCCAGCAGCCAGGGAGGAAGAATAAGGGAAAAACTGTTTTTT
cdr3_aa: CASSQGGRIREKLFF

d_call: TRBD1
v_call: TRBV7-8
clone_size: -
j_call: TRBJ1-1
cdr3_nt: TGTGCCAGCAGCTTAGCGCTAGGACAGGTGGGCACTGAAGCTTTCTTT
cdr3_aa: CASSLALGQVGTEAFF

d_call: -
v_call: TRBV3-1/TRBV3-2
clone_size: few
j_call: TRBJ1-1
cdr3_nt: TGTGCCAGCAGCCAAGAAGGGACTGAAGCTTTCTTT
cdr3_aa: CASSQEGTEAFF

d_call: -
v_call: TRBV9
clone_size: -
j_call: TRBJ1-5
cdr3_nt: TGTGCCAGCAGCCCTCCTGGGCAGGTAAATCAGCCCCAGCATTTT
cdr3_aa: CASSPPGQVNQPQHF

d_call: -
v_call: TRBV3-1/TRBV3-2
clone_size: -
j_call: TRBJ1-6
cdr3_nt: TGTGCCAGCAGCTACATGACAGGACGGGGTTCACCCCTCCACTTT
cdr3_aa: CASSYMTGRGSPLHF

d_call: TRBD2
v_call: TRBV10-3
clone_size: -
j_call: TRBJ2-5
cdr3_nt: TGTGCCATCGCTCCTAGCGGGGGTACAGAGACCCAGTACTTC
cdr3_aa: CAIAPSGGTETQYF

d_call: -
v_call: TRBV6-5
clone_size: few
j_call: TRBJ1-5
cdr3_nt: TGTGCCAGCAATAGCAATCAGCCCCAGCATTTT
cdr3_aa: CASNSNQPQHF

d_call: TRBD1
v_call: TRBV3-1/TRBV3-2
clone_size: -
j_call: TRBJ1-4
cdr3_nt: TGTGCCAGCAGGTCACAGGGGGCGGGTGAAAAACTGTTTTTT
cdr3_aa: CASRSQGAGEKLFF

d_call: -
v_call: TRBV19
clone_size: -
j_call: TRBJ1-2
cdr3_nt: TGTGCCAGTAGTACCACGGGGGTTAACTATGGCTACACCTTC
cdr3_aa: CASSTTGVNYGYTF

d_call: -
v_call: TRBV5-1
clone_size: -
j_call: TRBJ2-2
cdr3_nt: TGCGCCAGCGGGGCGGGGACGGTGGGCACCGGGGAGCTGTTTTTT
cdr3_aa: CASGAGTVGTGELFF

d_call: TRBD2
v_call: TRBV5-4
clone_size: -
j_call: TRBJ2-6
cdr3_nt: TGTGCCAGTCTAGCGGGGGCCAGAGGTGGGGCCAACGTCCTGACTTTC
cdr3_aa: CASLAGARGGANVLTF

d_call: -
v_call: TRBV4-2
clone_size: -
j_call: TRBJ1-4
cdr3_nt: TGTGCCAGCAGCCAAGTCGGAGGTGATGGTGAAAAACTGTTTTTT
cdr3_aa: CASSQVGGDGEKLFF

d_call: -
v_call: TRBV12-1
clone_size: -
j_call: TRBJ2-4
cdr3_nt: TGTGCCAGCAGCCCGAATGGGGACAGGGGCGAGAGACTAGCCAAAAACATTCAGTACTTC
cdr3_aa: CASSPNGDRGERLAKNIQYF

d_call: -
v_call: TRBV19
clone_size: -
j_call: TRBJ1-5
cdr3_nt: TGTGCCAGTAGTGACCTGCAGAAGCGCAATCAGCCCCAGCATTTT
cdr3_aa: CASSDLQKRNQPQHF

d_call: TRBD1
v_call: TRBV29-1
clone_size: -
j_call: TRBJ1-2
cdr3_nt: TGCAGCGTTGTTAAAGGACAGGGCTATGGCTACACCTTC
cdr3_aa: CSVVKGQGYGYTF

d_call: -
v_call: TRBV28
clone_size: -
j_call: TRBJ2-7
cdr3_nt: TGTGCCAGCAGTCCCCGTCCGCCTCCCTACGAGCAGTACTTC
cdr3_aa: CASSPRPPPYEQYF

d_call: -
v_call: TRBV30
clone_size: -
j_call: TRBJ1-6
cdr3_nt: TGTGCCTGGAGGGAGGGGTCCGCTTCACCCCTCCACTTT
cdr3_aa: CAWREGSASPLHF

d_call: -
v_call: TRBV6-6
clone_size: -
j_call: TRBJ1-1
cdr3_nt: TGTGCCAGCGGGCCGGGGACGAGGAACACTGAAGCTTTCTTT
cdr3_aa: CASGPGTRNTEAFF

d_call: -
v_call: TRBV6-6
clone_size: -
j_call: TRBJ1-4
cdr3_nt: TGTGCCAGCAACTTGGACAGCAATGAAAAACTGTTTTTT
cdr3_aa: CASNLDSNEKLFF

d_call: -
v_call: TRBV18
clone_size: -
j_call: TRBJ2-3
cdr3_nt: TGTGCCAGCTCAAAGCGAGAGGGCTATTCAGATACGCAGTATTTT
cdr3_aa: CASSKREGYSDTQYF

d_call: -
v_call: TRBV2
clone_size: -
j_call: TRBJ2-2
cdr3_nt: TGTGCCAGCAGTGAGGGGCCTAACACCGGGGAGCTGTTTTTT
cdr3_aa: CASSEGPNTGELFF

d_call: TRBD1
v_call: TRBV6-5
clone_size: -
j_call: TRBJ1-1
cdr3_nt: TGTGCCAGCGGGACAGGAGGTACGAACACTGAAGCTTTCTTT
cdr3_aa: CASGTGGTNTEAFF

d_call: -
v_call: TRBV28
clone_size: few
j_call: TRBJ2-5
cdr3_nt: TGTGCCAGCAGTCACAGGGCGGAGACCCAGTACTTC
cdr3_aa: CASSHRAETQYF

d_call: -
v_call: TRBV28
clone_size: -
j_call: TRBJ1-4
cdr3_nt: TGTGCCAGCAGCCCGGGTCACCTTAATGAAAAACTGTTTTTT
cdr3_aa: CASSPGHLNEKLFF